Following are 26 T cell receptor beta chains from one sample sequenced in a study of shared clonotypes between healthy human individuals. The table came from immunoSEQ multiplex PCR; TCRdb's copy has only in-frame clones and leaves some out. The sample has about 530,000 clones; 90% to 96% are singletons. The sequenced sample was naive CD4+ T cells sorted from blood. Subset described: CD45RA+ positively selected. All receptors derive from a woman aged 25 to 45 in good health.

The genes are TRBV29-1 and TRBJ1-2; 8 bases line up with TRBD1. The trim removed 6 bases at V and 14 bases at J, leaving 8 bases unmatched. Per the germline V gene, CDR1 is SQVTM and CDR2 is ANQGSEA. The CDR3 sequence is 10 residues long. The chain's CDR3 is CSVGDRGGTF. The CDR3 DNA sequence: TGCAGCGTGGGAGACAGGGGAGGAACCTTC.

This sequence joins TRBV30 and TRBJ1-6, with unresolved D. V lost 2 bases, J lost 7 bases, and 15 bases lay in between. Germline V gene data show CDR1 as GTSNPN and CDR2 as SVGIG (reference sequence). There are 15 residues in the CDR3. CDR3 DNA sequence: TGTGCCTGGAGTTTAGGAGGGAGCAGCAATTCACCCCTCCACTTT. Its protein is CAWSLGGSSNSPLHF.

CDR3 DNA: TGCAGCGTTAGGGCTAGGGCGGAGGTCAATGAGCAGTTCTTC. Its protein is CSVRARAEVNEQFF. This chain connects TRBV29-1 to TRBJ2-1, with a possible D match to TRBD2 (5 bases). The CDR3 sequence is 14 residues long. Trimming pared 5 bases from V and 6 bases from J, leaving 17 bases between. The germline CDR1 and CDR2 sequences are SQVTM and ANQGSEA.

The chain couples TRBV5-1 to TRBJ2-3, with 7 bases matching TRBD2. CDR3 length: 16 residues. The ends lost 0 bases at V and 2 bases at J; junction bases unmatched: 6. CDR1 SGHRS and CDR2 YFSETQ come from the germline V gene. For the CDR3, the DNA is TGCGCCAGCAGCTTGGAGGGGAGGGCGGACACAGATACGCAGTATTTT. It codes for CASSLEGRADTDTQYF. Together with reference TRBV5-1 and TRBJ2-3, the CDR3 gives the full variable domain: KAGVTQTPRYLIKTRGQQVTLSCSPISGHRSVSWYQQTPGQGLQFLFEYFSETQRNKGNFPGRFSGRQFSNSRSEMNVSTLELGDSALYLCASSLEGRADTDTQYFGPGTRLTVL.

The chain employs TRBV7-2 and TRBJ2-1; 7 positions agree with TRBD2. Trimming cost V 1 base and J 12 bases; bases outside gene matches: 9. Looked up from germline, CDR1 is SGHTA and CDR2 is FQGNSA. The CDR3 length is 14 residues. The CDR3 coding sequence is TGTGCCAGCAGCTTAGGGCCCGGCGGGAGCGGGCAGTTCTTC. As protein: CASSLGPGGSGQFF.

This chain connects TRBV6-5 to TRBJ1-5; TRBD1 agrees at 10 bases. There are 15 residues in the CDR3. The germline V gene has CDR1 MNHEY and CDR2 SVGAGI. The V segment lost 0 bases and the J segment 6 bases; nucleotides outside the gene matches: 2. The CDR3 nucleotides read TGTGCCAGCAGTTACTCGACAGGGGGCGGTCAGCCCCAGCATTTT. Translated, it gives CASSYSTGGGQPQHF.

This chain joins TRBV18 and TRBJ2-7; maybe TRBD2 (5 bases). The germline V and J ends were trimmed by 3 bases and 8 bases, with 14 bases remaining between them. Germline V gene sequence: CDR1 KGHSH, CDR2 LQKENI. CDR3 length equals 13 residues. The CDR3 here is CASSPKREGKQYF. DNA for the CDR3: TGTGCCAGCTCACCCAAGCGCGAGGGTAAGCAGTACTTC.

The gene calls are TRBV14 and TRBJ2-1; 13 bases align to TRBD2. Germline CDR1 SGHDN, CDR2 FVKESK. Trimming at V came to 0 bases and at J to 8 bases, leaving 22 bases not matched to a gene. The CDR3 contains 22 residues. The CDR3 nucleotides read TGTGCCAGCAGCCAAGATTACGGGGTCAACAACACGGGACTAGCGGGATTAGATGAGCAGTTCTTC. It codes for CASSQDYGVNNTGLAGLDEQFF.

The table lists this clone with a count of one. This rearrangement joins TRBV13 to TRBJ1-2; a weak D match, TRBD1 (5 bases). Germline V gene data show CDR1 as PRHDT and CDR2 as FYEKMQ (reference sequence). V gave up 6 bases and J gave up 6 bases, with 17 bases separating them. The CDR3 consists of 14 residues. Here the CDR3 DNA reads TGTGCCAGCAGTGCGCCCCGAGAAGGGGATGGCTACACCTTC. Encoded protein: CASSAPREGDGYTF.

The CDR3 DNA reads as TGTGCCAGCAGCCCAGGGAAAAGAAATCAGCCCCAGCATTTT. It encodes CASSPGKRNQPQHF. The chain is built from TRBV7-8 and TRBJ1-5; D may be TRBD1 (5 bases). Trimming removed 5 bases at V and 4 bases at J, with 12 bases between. The germline gives CDR1 SGHVS, CDR2 FQNEAQ. CDR3 length equals 14 residues.

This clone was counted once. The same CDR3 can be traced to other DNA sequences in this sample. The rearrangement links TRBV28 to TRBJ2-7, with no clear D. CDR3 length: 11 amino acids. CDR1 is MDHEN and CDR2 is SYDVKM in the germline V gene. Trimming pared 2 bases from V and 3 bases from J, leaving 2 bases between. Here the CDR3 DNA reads TGTGCCAGCAGTTTACACTACGAGCAGTACTTC. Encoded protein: CASSLHYEQYF.

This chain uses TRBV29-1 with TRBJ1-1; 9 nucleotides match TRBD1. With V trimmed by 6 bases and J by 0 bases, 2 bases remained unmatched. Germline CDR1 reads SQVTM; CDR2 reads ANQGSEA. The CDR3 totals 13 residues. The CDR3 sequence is CSVGTGLNTEAFF. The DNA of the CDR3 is TGCAGCGTGGGGACAGGGTTGAACACTGAAGCTTTCTTT.

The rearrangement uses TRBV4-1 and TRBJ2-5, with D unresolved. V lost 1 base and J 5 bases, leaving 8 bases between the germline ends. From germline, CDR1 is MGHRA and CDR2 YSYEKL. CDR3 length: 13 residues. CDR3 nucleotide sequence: TGCGCCAGCAGCCAAGGGCTATTGGAGACCCAGTACTTC. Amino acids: CASSQGLLETQYF.

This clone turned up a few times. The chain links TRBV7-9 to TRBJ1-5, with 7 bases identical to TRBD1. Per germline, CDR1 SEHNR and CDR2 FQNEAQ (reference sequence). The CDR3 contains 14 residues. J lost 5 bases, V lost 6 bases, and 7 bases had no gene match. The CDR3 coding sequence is TGTGCCAGCAGTTACACGGGACAGTATCAGCCCCAGCATTTT. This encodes CASSYTGQYQPQHF.

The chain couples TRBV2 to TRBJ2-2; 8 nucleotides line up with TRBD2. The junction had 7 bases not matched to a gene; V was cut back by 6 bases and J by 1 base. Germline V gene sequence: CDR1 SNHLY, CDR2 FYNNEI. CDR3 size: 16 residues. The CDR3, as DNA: TGTGCCAGCAGCTATGGGCTAGCGGGGAACACCGGGGAGCTGTTTTTT. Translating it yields CASSYGLAGNTGELFF.

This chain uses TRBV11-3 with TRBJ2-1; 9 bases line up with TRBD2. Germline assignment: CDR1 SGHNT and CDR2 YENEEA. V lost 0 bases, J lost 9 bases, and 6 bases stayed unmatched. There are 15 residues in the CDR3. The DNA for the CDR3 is TGTGCCAGCAGCTTAGATAGGGGACTAGCCGGTGAGCAGTTCTTC. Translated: CASSLDRGLAGEQFF.

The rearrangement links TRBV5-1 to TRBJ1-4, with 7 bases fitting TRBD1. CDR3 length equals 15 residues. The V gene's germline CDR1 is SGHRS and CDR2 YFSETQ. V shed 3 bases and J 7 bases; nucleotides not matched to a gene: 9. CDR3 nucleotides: TGCGCCAGCAGCTGGACCGGGACAGAGACTGAAAAACTGTTTTTT. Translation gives CASSWTGTETEKLFF.

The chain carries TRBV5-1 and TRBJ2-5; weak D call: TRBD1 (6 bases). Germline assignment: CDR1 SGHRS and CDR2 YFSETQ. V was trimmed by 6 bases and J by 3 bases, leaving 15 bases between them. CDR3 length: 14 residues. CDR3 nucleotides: TGCGCCAGCAAGCTTGGGGCAGGGGAAGAGACCCAGTACTTC. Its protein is CASKLGAGEETQYF.

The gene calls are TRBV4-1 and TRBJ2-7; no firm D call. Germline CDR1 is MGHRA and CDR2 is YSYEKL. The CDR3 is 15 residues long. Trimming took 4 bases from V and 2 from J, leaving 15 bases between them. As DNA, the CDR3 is TGCGCCAGCAGCCCCTCGTGGATGAGCCCCTACGAGCAGTACTTC. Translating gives CASSPSWMSPYEQYF.

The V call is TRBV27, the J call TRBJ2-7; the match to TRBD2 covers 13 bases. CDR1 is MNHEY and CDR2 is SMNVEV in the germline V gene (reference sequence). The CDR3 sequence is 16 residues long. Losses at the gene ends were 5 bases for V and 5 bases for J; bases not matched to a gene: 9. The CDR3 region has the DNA TGTGCCAGCAGTACCCGGACTAGCGGGAGTCGGAACGAGCAGTACTTC. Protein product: CASSTRTSGSRNEQYF.

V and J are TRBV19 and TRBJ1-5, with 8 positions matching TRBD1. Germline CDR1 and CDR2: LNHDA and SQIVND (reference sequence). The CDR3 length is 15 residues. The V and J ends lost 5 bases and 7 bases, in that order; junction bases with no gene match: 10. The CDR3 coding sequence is TGTGCCAGTAGTGACAGGGGCCCCGGGGGACAGCCCCAGCATTTT. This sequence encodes CASSDRGPGGQPQHF.

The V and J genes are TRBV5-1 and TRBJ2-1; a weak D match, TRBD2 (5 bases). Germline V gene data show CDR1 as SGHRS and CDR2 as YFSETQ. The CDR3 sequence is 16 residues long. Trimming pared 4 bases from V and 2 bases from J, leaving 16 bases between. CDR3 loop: CASSPRSASAYNEQFF. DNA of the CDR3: TGCGCCAGCAGCCCGCGTAGCGCCTCCGCCTACAATGAGCAGTTCTTC. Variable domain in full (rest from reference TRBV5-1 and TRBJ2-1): KAGVTQTPRYLIKTRGQQVTLSCSPISGHRSVSWYQQTPGQGLQFLFEYFSETQRNKGNFPGRFSGRQFSNSRSEMNVSTLELGDSALYLCASSPRSASAYNEQFFGPGTRLTVL.

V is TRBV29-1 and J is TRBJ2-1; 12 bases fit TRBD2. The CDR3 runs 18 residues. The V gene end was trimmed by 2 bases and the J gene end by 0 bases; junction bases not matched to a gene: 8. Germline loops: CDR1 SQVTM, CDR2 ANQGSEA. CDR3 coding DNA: TGCAGCGTTGAACCGGGACTAGCGGGCGGTAGCTCCTACAATGAGCAGTTCTTC. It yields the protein CSVEPGLAGGSSYNEQFF.

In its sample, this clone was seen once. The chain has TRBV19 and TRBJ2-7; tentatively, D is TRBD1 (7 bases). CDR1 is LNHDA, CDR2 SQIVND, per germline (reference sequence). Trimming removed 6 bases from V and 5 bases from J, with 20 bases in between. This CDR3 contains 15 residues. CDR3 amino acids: CASSPEQGGNHEQYF. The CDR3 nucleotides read TGTGCCAGTAGCCCCGAGCAGGGGGGTAACCACGAGCAGTACTTC.

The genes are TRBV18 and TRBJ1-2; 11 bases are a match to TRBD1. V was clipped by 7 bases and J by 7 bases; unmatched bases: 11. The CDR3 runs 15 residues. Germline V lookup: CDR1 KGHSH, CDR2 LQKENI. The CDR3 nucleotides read TGTGCCAGCTTCAACCCCGGACAGGGGGCGGGTGGCTACACCTTC. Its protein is CASFNPGQGAGGYTF. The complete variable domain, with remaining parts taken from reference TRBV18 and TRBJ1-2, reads NAGVMQNPRHLVRRRGQEARLRCSPMKGHSHVYWYRQLPEEGLKFMVYLQKENIIDESGMPKERFSAEFPKEGPSILRIQQVVRGDSAAYFCASFNPGQGAGGYTFGSGTRLTVV.

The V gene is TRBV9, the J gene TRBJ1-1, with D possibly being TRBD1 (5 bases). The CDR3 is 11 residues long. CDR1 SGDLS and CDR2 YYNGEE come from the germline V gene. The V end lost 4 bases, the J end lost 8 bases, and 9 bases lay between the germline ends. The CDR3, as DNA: TGTGCCAGCAGCAATGAGGGGGAAGCTTTCTTT. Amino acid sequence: CASSNEGEAFF.